This TCR beta chain was sequenced during a study of cytomegalovirus exposure and HLA in healthy donors. Study information: A prior analysis found 117 million unique TCR beta sequences from 170 million or so T cells.

The primer mix had 60 Vbeta and 13 Jbeta primers. Sequenced by immunoSEQ multiplex PCR; TCRdb stores in-frame clones only, minus some. The sample lists about 80,000 clones, 67% seen once, with under 7.5% in the top ten. In its sample, this clone was seen a few times. Its antigen is currently unknown. Germline CDR1 reads MNHEY; CDR2 reads SVGAGI. Deletions cut 0 bases from V and 4 bases from J, with 10 bases between. This CDR3 region has 15 residues. Study results and limitations: The analysis excluded some indistinguishable V segments, including TRBV6-2 and TRBV6-3. V- and J-gene trimming of TCR beta was linked (in a later analysis) to a missense DCLRE1C variant. Later on, analysis showed that most CMV-associated TCR beta chains appeared to be HLA-restricted.

This TCR was sampled from a woman between 45 and 65 years old in good health and CMV-seropositive. The sample was PBMCs. The V and J genes are TRBV6-5 and TRBJ1-3; perhaps TRBD1 as D (6 bases). CDR3 sequence: CASSYSPGHGNTIYF. CDR3 in DNA: TGTGCCAGCAGTTACTCCCCGGGACACGGAAACACCATATATTTT.